This entry is about one T cell receptor (beta chain). The data were produced by immunoSEQ multiplex PCR, yet TCRdb's version contains in-frame clones alone and is incomplete. The sample has roughly 130,000 clones, around 87% seen once. The CDR3 sequence is 11 residues long. The germline V gene has CDR1 SNHLY and CDR2 FYNNEI. Trimming left V 6 bases short and J 10 bases short, with 7 bases between. This record belongs to a study of T cell responses to AZD1222 COVID-19 vaccine. This specimen was peripheral blood, taken on day 0 of AZD1222 vaccination. The chain links TRBV2 to TRBJ1-6; D gene unclear. The receptor comes from an adult in good health. CDR3 sequence: CASSPQSPLHF. The CDR3 DNA sequence: TGTGCCAGCAGCCCCCAGTCACCCCTCCACTTT.